This T cell receptor (beta chain) was sequenced in a study of blood T cell repertoires in COVID-19. Turning to the study itself: The study drew acute and convalescent COVID-19 samples from the United States, Italy and Spain. T cells, B-cell-depleted T cells, or PBMCs provided the cDNA or gDNA that served as material.

V was pared by 4 bases and J by 5 bases, with 11 bases of the junction left unmatched. Germline V gives CDR1 LGHDT, CDR2 YNNKEL (reference sequence). This CDR3 contains 17 residues. Authors' processing steps: Amplification of reference gene primers provided the estimated nucleated cell counts. The assay was immunoSEQ multiplex PCR, and TCRdb's table has in-frame clones only and misses some. Clone size and V and J calls were adopted from that table, with D and trimming inferred from the DNA. The table has around 57,000 clones, roughly nine tenths seen once. This clonotype originated in a man in his fifties with acute or convalescent COVID-19. The rearrangement links TRBV3-1 (or the pseudogene TRBV3-2) to TRBJ1-2, with 12 bases that match TRBD1. The sequencing sample was made of peripheral blood. The CDR3 spells CASSRRDRGLFGYGYTF. The CDR3 nucleotides are TGTGCCAGCAGCCGACGGGACAGGGGGCTCTTCGGGTATGGCTACACCTTC.